Each of the 12 T cell receptor beta chains below was sequenced from the same sample in a study of shared clonotypes between healthy human individuals. Generated by immunoSEQ multiplex PCR, the TCRdb table keeps only in-frame clones and is missing some. The data hold about 1.1 million clones, with approximately 78% observed a single time. Sequencing was performed on memory CD4+ T cells from PBMCs. Subset: CD45RA-negative fraction. These receptor sequences come from a man aged 18 to 29 in good health. Some clones in this sample may be carry-over from other donors' samples.

This sequence joins TRBV18 and TRBJ2-6; D unresolved. The germline V gene encodes CDR1 KGHSH and CDR2 LQKENI. Trimming took off 3 bases at V and 1 base at J, with 13 bases between the two ends. The CDR3 is 17 residues long. Written as DNA, the CDR3 is TGTGCCAGCTCACCCAGATTTGAGAGATCTGGGGCCAACGTCCTGACTTTC. This encodes CASSPRFERSGANVLTF.

There are a few counts of this clone. V is TRBV25-1 and J is TRBJ1-2, with 9 positions matching TRBD1. Germline assignment: CDR1 MGHDK and CDR2 SYGVNS. J lost 8 bases, V lost 7 bases, and 5 bases had no gene match. The CDR3 runs 12 residues. The CDR3 region is CASNRQGDGYTF. DNA for the CDR3: TGTGCCAGCAACAGACAGGGGGACGGCTACACCTTC.

The chain combines TRBV7-2 with TRBJ1-4; D perhaps matches TRBD1 (5 bases). V lost 5 bases, J lost 8 bases, and 21 bases lay in between. In germline, CDR1 is SGHTA, CDR2 FQGNSA. CDR3 length: 16 amino acids. In nucleotides, the CDR3 is TGTGCCAGCAGCCGTATTATAGGGGCTGGGTGGGAAAAACTGTTTTTT. This sequence encodes CASSRIIGAGWEKLFF.

The chain carries TRBV18 and TRBJ1-2, with 10 positions matching TRBD1. Germline-derived CDR1 and CDR2 are KGHSH and LQKENI. The CDR3 runs to 15 residues. Losses at the gene ends were 0 bases for V and 8 bases for J; bases not matched to a gene: 6. In DNA form, the CDR3 reads TGTGCCAGCTCACCACCGGGACAGGGGACGAGAGGCTACACCTTC. It specifies CASSPPGQGTRGYTF. The variable domain in full, with the rest retrieved from reference TRBV18 and TRBJ1-2, is NAGVMQNPRHLVRRRGQEARLRCSPMKGHSHVYWYRQLPEEGLKFMVYLQKENIIDESGMPKERFSAEFPKEGPSILRIQQVVRGDSAAYFCASSPPGQGTRGYTFGSGTRLTVV.

This sequence joins TRBV11-2 and TRBJ1-1, with D unclear. Germline lookup yields CDR1 SGHAT and CDR2 FQNNGV. The V and J ends lost 5 bases and 4 bases respectively, with 8 bases between them. This CDR3 comprises 12 residues. The DNA of the CDR3 is TGTGCCAGCAGCCTCCAGCGCACTGAAGCTTTCTTT. It codes for CASSLQRTEAFF. Filled out from reference TRBV11-2 and TRBJ1-1, the complete variable domain reads EAGVAQSPRYKIIEKRQSVAFWCNPISGHATLYWYQQILGQGPKLLIQFQNNGVVDDSQLPKDRFSAERLKGVDSTLKIQPAKLEDSAVYLCASSLQRTEAFFGQGTRLTVV.

This clone was counted only a few times. The genes are TRBV28 and TRBJ1-1, with D tentatively TRBD1 (6 bases). Germline V gives CDR1 MDHEN, CDR2 SYDVKM. The CDR3 sequence is 13 residues long. V was shortened by 11 bases and J by 4 bases, with 17 bases between the two germline ends. The DNA of the CDR3 is TGTGCCGACAGGAGGGATCTGAGCACTGAAGCTTTCTTT. Translating it yields CADRRDLSTEAFF.

This clone was seen repeatedly, ten times or more. The gene calls are TRBV10-2 and TRBJ1-5, with no clear D. The CDR3 consists of 13 residues. CDR1 is WSHSY, CDR2 SAAADI, per germline. The germline V and J ends were trimmed by 8 bases and 0 bases, with 8 bases remaining between them. The CDR3 region is CASRAGSNQPQHF. DNA for the CDR3: TGCGCCAGCCGGGCGGGTAGCAATCAGCCCCAGCATTTT.

The J gene is TRBJ2-6, the V gene TRBV11-2, with D possibly TRBD1 on 5 matching bases. V shed 5 bases and J shed 0 bases, with 11 bases lying between them. CDR3 length: 16 amino acids. The germline CDR1 and CDR2 sequences are SGHAT and FQNNGV. The CDR3 nucleotides read TGTGCCAGCAGCCTGCGACAGAACTCTGGGGCCAACGTCCTGACTTTC. Protein sequence: CASSLRQNSGANVLTF.

The chain uses TRBV10-3 and TRBJ2-7, with 9 positions matching TRBD2. Germline assignment: CDR1 ENHRY and CDR2 SYGVKD. The J segment lost 1 base and the V segment lost 10 bases, leaving 14 bases of the junction unmatched. This CDR3 contains 16 residues. The CDR3 nucleotides read TGTGCCACCCAGGGTCGGGGTAGCGGGAGTTCCTACGAGCAGTACTTC. Translated: CATQGRGSGSSYEQYF.

The table lists this clone with a count of one. The sample has other DNA sequences that encode this CDR3 too. The chain carries TRBV28 and TRBJ2-7, with 8 bases aligning to TRBD1. The CDR3 contains 15 residues. The germline gives CDR1 MDHEN, CDR2 SYDVKM. The junction had 7 bases not matched to a gene; V was cut back by 5 bases and J by 1 base. In DNA form, the CDR3 reads TGTGCCAGCAGTGTGACCGGGACAGGTTCCTACGAGCAGTACTTC. Translation gives CASSVTGTGSYEQYF.

V usage is TRBV27 and J usage is TRBJ2-7, with 11 bases lining up with TRBD2. Trimming at V came to 6 bases and at J to 1 base, leaving 5 bases not matched to a gene. CDR3 size: 15 residues. Germline V lookup: CDR1 MNHEY, CDR2 SMNVEV (reference sequence). CDR3 DNA sequence: TGTGCCAGCAGCGCCAGACTAGCGGGATCCTACGAGCAGTACTTC. Amino acids: CASSARLAGSYEQYF.

Of note for this clone: This CDR3 is also generated by other DNA sequences in the sample. V usage is TRBV29-1 and J usage is TRBJ1-2, with a tentative D call TRBD1 (6 bases). Trimming removed 6 bases from V and 5 bases from J, with 10 bases in between. The CDR3 length is 11 residues. Germline V CDR1 and CDR2: SQVTM, ANQGSEA. CDR3 nucleotide sequence: TGCAGCGTCGGACAGAGTTATGGCTACACCTTC. Residues: CSVGQSYGYTF.